Detailed here is one T cell receptor (beta chain). The sample holds many counts of this clonotype. The clone's antigen remains unknown. No much larger clonotype is one base removed from it; base qualities were not supplied. This sample is part of a study of T cells after yellow fever vaccination (dated by TCRdb to about 2019). With respect to the entire study: Libraries from fractions with low cell numbers were prepared with the SMART-Seq v4 Ultra Low Input RNA kit. The cohort comprised two healthy male donors, one aged 18 to 30 and one aged 30 to 39 years. To track T-cell clones before and after primary and booster YFV17D yellow fever vaccination, bulk TCR alpha and beta repertoires were sequenced longitudinally. Blood samples were taken at several timepoints before and after primary and secondary immunization, and bulk PBMC replicates and cell subsets were isolated.

TCRdb names Illumina NovaSeq 6000 as the instrument used. TCR cDNA was made using 5'RACE template switching, a step that added a universal primer site and unique molecular identifiers. Priming for cDNA synthesis came from both the TCR alpha and TCR beta constant segments. Two PCR steps were used to amplify libraries, with sample barcodes and sequencing adapters being added in the second step. Libraries were sequenced on Illumina HiSeq 2500 (2x100 bp) or NovaSeq (2x150 bp). The paper's processing steps were these. MIGEC handled demultiplexing of reads and collapsing into UMI consensus sequences, while MiXCR performed V(D)J alignment. Using edgeR on replicate PBMC samples, clonotypes were called vaccine-responding if FDR was below 0.01 and the log2 fold change was above 5 up to day 15. Each bulk clonotype received a CD4 or CD8 identity based on whether the sequenced CD4 or CD8 repertoire contained that clonotype at higher abundance. Clones were called with MiXCR by TCRdb after fastp trimmed the public reads at Q25, and only in-frame beta chains were retained. Rows with one shared CDR3 protein collapse into an entry with the most common genes and DNA. V and J calls and clone size were set by TCRdb, not the authors. The sample contains about 160,000 distinct CDR3 sequences, approximately 10% of them found a single time. The ten largest make up approximately 39% of the sample.

Trimming leaves V shorter by 5 bases and J shorter by 3 bases, with the junction holding 9 bases beyond the gene matches. The CDR3 holds 15 amino acids from the cysteine to the phenylalanine. Of all the DNA, just the CDR3 is kept, 45 bases in frame from base 1. The germline V gene gives CDR1 as LGHNA and CDR2 as YNFKEQ. Per the publication, the treatment or condition label means: live attenuated yellow fever vaccine strain. PBMCs were isolated from peripheral blood using a standard Ficoll-Paque protocol. Dynabeads CD4 and CD8 positive selection kits were used to isolate CD4 and CD8 T-cell fractions. TriZol was used to extract RNA from bulk PBMCs, from CD4 and CD8 fractions, and from dextramer-positive and dextramer-negative fractions. Summary of the overall study and its limitations: After the booster, most of the clones that had expanded following primary vaccination were detected again (just under 97% of CD4 and around 88% of CD8), which suggests that memory was broadly maintained. Because the study included only two donors, the extent to which the findings can be generalized is limited. A small fraction of clonotypes showed up in both the CD4 and CD8 compartments, probably as a result of convergent recombination. The secondary T-cell response was weaker than the primary response but faster, peaking on day 5 instead of day 15. FACS-sorted repertoires could contain abundant contaminating clonotypes from the bulk population, so computational filtering was required.

The chain is encoded by TRBV4-2 joined to TRBJ1-1; TRBD1 matches 7 bases in the middle. The origin of this receptor is a man aged 18 to 29 who received the YFV17D yellow fever vaccine. The material sequenced was CD8+ T cells sorted from PBMCs, taken 45 days after the yellow fever booster vaccination. The DNA sequence follows: TGTGCCAGCAGCGAACAGGGGCCCGAGGACACTGAAGCTTTCTTT. Its protein is CASSEQGPEDTEAFF.